Shown below are 10 T cell receptor beta chains from a single sample sequenced in a study of PD-L1 blockade in urothelial cancer. Time point described: pretreatment peripheral blood. Measured with immunoSEQ multiplex PCR; TCRdb has only the in-frame clones, and not every one. Of tens of thousands of clones detected, 87% appear once; the ten largest clones hold about 15%. The sequencing here drew on PBMCs, taken around atezolizumab (anti-PD-L1) treatment. The receptor source for this set is a woman aged 55-70 years with urothelial cancer.

As to this clone: One end of the junction fails to match germline, which may point to a read error. The rearrangement joins TRBV5-6 to TRBJ2-2, with 9 bases that match TRBD2. The CDR3 sequence is 14 residues long. Germline V gives CDR1 SGHDT, CDR2 YYEEEE. CDR3 DNA sequence: TGTGCCACCAGCTGGGCGGGAGGGTCCGGGGAGCTGTTTTTT. Amino acids: CATSWAGGSGELFF.

This clone was counted a few times. V is TRBV19 and J is TRBJ2-1, with D maybe TRBD2 (6 bases). Looked up from germline, CDR1 is LNHDA and CDR2 is SQIVND (reference sequence). The CDR3 spans 13 residues. Deletions cut 5 bases from V and 8 bases from J, with 13 bases between. Here the CDR3 DNA reads TGTGCCAGTAGTTTTGCGGGATGGGATGAGCAGTTCTTC. Its translation is CASSFAGWDEQFF.

The rearrangement uses TRBV6-5 and TRBJ1-2; TRBD1 is a possible D gene (5 bases). The CDR3 is 14 amino acids. Germline V gives CDR1 MNHEY, CDR2 SVGAGI. Trimming removed 8 bases at V and 0 bases at J, with 13 bases between. The CDR3 sequence: CASRVAGTNYGYTF. CDR3 DNA sequence: TGTGCCAGCCGGGTGGCAGGGACTAACTATGGCTACACCTTC.

The V gene is TRBV28, the J gene TRBJ1-1; no reliable D call. The germline V and J ends were trimmed by 1 base and 0 bases, with 9 bases remaining between them. Per germline, CDR1 MDHEN and CDR2 SYDVKM. There are 15 residues in the CDR3. Here the CDR3 reads CASSLYTEMNTEAFF. In DNA, the CDR3 is TGTGCCAGCAGTTTATATACAGAAATGAACACTGAAGCTTTCTTT.

The V call is TRBV28, the J call TRBJ2-4; 8 bases line up with TRBD2. Per the germline V gene, CDR1 is MDHEN and CDR2 is SYDVKM. There are 15 residues in the CDR3. V lost 2 bases and J lost 1; bases outside the gene matches: 1. In nucleotides, the CDR3 is TGTGCCAGCAGTTTAGCGGGAGGTGCCAAAAACATTCAGTACTTC. This gives the protein CASSLAGGAKNIQYF.

The J gene is TRBJ2-7, the V gene TRBV18, with 7 bases fitting TRBD1. Unmatched junction bases numbered 3, after V lost 1 base and J lost 0 bases. Per germline, CDR1 KGHSH and CDR2 LQKENI. The CDR3 is 15 amino acids. The CDR3 spells CASSPQGASSYEQYF. The CDR3 DNA follows: TGTGCCAGCTCACCACAGGGGGCGAGCTCCTACGAGCAGTACTTC.

The rearrangement uses TRBV7-2 and TRBJ1-5; 8 bases align to TRBD1. V dropped 0 bases and J dropped 6; count of bases not matched to a gene: 10. The length of the CDR3 is 17 residues. CDR1 SGHTA and CDR2 FQGNSA come from the germline V gene. CDR3 sequence reads: CASSLALRTGRGQPQHF. The CDR3 bases are TGTGCCAGCAGCTTAGCGCTGAGGACAGGGAGGGGTCAGCCCCAGCATTTT.

The V gene is TRBV27, the J gene TRBJ2-3; D is ambiguous. The V and J ends lost 6 bases and 5 bases respectively, with 9 bases between them. Germline V gene lookup returns CDR1 MNHEY and CDR2 SMNVEV (reference sequence). CDR3 size: 12 residues. The CDR3 sequence is CASSPGGDTQYF. The CDR3 DNA follows: TGTGCCAGCAGCCCCGGCGGAGATACGCAGTATTTT.

The chain uses TRBV9 and TRBJ1-6, with D possibly matching TRBD1 (6 bases). This CDR3 is built from 19 residues. The germline V and J ends were trimmed by 3 bases and 12 bases, with 31 bases remaining between them. Germline V gives CDR1 SGDLS, CDR2 YYNGEE. The CDR3 DNA sequence: TGTGCCAGCAGCGCGGAGGGGGGCTTTCGGGGGGAAAGTTTAGGACCCCTCCACTTT. It yields the protein CASSAEGGFRGESLGPLHF.

The chain recombines TRBV6-6 with TRBJ2-3, with D unclear. V lost 2 bases, J lost 0 bases, and 6 bases lay in between. The CDR3 is made up of 14 amino acids. The germline V gene encodes CDR1 MNHNY and CDR2 SVGAGI (reference sequence). Here the CDR3 DNA reads TGTGCCAGCAGTTACGCGGATAGCACAGATACGCAGTATTTT. This gives the protein CASSYADSTDTQYF.